A single T cell receptor (beta chain) is shown here with its context. Its specificity is not known. These data belong to a study of OX40 agonist ivuxolimab in advanced cancers. Study-level background: Patients achieving partial responses numbered three: one hepatocellular carcinoma case and two cutaneous melanoma cases.

Generated by immunoSEQ multiplex PCR, the TCRdb table keeps only in-frame clones and is missing some. The sample has approximately 28,000 clones, roughly 83% seen once; the top ten hold 18%. General study findings and limits: Clonal expansion in partial responders at 0.1-3.0 mg/kg ranked among the lowest. CD8+ T cells were the subset that, on average, had more expanded clones than CD4+.

Cycle 7 day 1, cycle 4 day 1, and baseline were the timepoints at which blood was sampled. From germline, CDR1 is SGHVS and CDR2 FQNEAQ. Trimming removed 5 bases from V and 8 bases from J, with 12 bases in between. This CDR3 is 12 amino acids long. The clonotype was recovered from an adult with an advanced solid tumor such as melanoma, head and neck, liver or kidney cancer. The material sequenced was CD4+ or CD8+ T cells sorted from blood, taken in a trial of the OX40 agonist ivuxolimab. The chain couples TRBV7-8 to TRBJ1-2; weak D call: TRBD1 (6 bases). The CDR3: CASSLGAYGYTF. In DNA form, the CDR3 reads TGTGCCAGCAGCCTGGGGGCCTACGGCTACACCTTC.